One sample yielded the 27 T cell receptor beta chains listed below, sequenced in a study of T-cell memory formation after mild COVID-19. TCRdb called the 5' RACE reads again in MiXCR, with one record for every CDR3 protein. The top ten hold around 8.4% of the sample, which has approximately 440,000 distinct CDR3 sequences, over 15% seen once. Sample: PBMCs or a T cell subset sorted from them (not recorded which). These receptors were obtained from an adult woman who had mild COVID-19 (a few samples of this study predate the infection). Cell type and time point are not known.

The chain carries TRBV5-1 and TRBJ2-2; tentatively, D is TRBD1 (5 bases). This CDR3 spans 16 amino acids. V dropped 5 bases and J dropped 4 bases, with 18 bases sitting between them. Per the germline V gene, CDR1 is SGHRS and CDR2 is YFSETQ. CDR3 in amino acids: CASRSRVPFSTGELFF. The CDR3 nucleotides read TGCGCCAGCAGATCCAGGGTGCCCTTCTCCACCGGGGAGCTGTTTTTT.

This clonotype has a handful of counts. The chain uses TRBV12-3 or TRBV12-4 and TRBJ1-2; TRBD1 matches at 7 bases. V dropped 7 bases and J dropped 5; count of bases not matched to a gene: 10. The CDR3 contains 14 residues. CDR3 loop: CASKPLGQAYGYTF. In nucleotides, the CDR3 is TGTGCCAGCAAACCCCTCGGACAGGCTTATGGCTACACCTTC.

This clonotype was seen a few times. The V call is TRBV11-2, the J call TRBJ2-1, with 15 bases fitting TRBD2. Germline CDR1 is SGHAT and CDR2 is FQNNGV. The CDR3 has 17 residues. V shed 5 bases, J shed 2 bases, and the junction held 4 bases outside the gene matches. CDR3 sequence: CASSPRTSGRAYNEQFF. The CDR3 nucleotides read TGTGCCAGCAGCCCCAGGACTAGCGGGAGGGCCTACAATGAGCAGTTCTTC.

This clonotype has a handful of counts. V usage is TRBV9 and J usage is TRBJ2-1; D gene unclear. CDR3 length: 15 residues. The germline V gene encodes CDR1 SGDLS and CDR2 YYNGEE. Trimming stripped 0 bases from V and 8 bases from J, with 15 bases between. DNA of the CDR3: TGTGCCAGCAGCGTAGATCCTAAGCGAAGCGATGAGCAGTTCTTC. Translation gives CASSVDPKRSDEQFF.

The chain employs TRBV27 and TRBJ1-1; D may be TRBD1 (6 bases). Germline CDR1 is MNHEY and CDR2 is SMNVEV (reference sequence). CDR3 length: 14 residues. Deletions cut 5 bases from V and 6 bases from J, with 16 bases between. The CDR3 spells CASSMGGSLAEAFF. For the CDR3, the DNA is TGTGCCAGCAGTATGGGGGGCTCGTTGGCTGAAGCTTTCTTT.

This clonotype turned up a few times. V is TRBV5-4 and J is TRBJ2-7, with 7 bases fitting TRBD1. CDR3 length: 15 amino acids. Germline V gene lookup returns CDR1 SGHNT and CDR2 YYREEE (reference sequence). V lost 2 bases and J lost 3; bases outside the gene matches: 8. The DNA for the CDR3 is TGTGCCAGCAGCTTTGGGAGCCGGGACAGCTACGAGCAGTACTTC. Translating it yields CASSFGSRDSYEQYF.

V and J are TRBV2 and TRBJ1-1; D is unclear. The CDR3 is 20 residues long. CDR1 is SNHLY, CDR2 FYNNEI, per germline. V lost 2 bases and J 3 bases, leaving 28 bases between the germline ends. The CDR3 reads CASSEFRLGGYTHVDTEAFF. CDR3 DNA sequence: TGTGCCAGCAGTGAATTCCGGTTAGGAGGGTATACGCACGTGGACACTGAAGCTTTCTTT.

The CDR3 sequence is CSVETHRQGEQFF. CDR3 DNA sequence: TGCAGCGTTGAGACTCATCGACAAGGTGAGCAGTTCTTC. This chain connects TRBV29-1 to TRBJ2-1; no clear D gene. CDR3 length: 13 amino acids. Germline CDR1 SQVTM, CDR2 ANQGSEA. The V end lost 3 bases, the J end lost 9 bases, and 15 bases lay between the germline ends.

This clonotype appeared a few times. The chain couples TRBV20-1 to TRBJ1-5; 9 bases match TRBD1. Germline V CDR1 and CDR2: DFQATT, SNEGSKA (reference sequence). The trim removed 3 bases at V and 4 bases at J, leaving 7 bases unmatched. The CDR3 runs to 15 residues. The CDR3 sequence is CSASIRTGVNQPQHF. In nucleotides, the CDR3 is TGCAGTGCTAGTATAAGGACAGGGGTTAATCAGCCCCAGCATTTT.

Only a few counts were recorded for this clonotype. The J gene is TRBJ2-2, the V gene TRBV12-3 or TRBV12-4, with TRBD1 identical over 9 bases. The J segment lost 3 bases and the V segment lost 6 bases, leaving 5 bases of the junction unmatched. The CDR3 totals 15 residues. The CDR3 protein is CASRGQGVDTGELFF. CDR3 nucleotides: TGTGCCAGCAGGGGACAGGGCGTGGACACCGGGGAGCTGTTTTTT.

A few counts support this clonotype. This chain uses TRBV7-2 with TRBJ2-3, with 11 nucleotides matching TRBD2. The J segment lost 0 bases and the V segment lost 2 bases, leaving 7 bases of the junction unmatched. The germline CDR1 and CDR2 sequences are SGHTA and FQGNSA. The CDR3 consists of 18 residues. The CDR3 nucleotides read TGTGCCAGCAGCTTACACCCTAGCGGGGGGACTAGCACAGATACGCAGTATTTT. Translating gives CASSLHPSGGTSTDTQYF.

This clonotype was seen more than once but under ten times. The chain links TRBV5-1 to TRBJ2-1; TRBD2 agrees at 8 bases. Per the germline V gene, CDR1 is SGHRS and CDR2 is YFSETQ. The J segment lost 7 bases and the V segment lost 4 bases, leaving 10 bases of the junction unmatched. The CDR3 is 15 residues long. For the CDR3, the DNA is TGCGCCAGCAGCATCCTAGCGGGTAGTGGGAATGAGCAGTTCTTC. Amino acid sequence: CASSILAGSGNEQFF.

This clonotype turned up a few times. V usage is TRBV19 and J usage is TRBJ1-4, with D uncertain. The CDR3 is 14 amino acids. Germline-derived CDR1 and CDR2 are LNHDA and SQIVND (reference sequence). V lost 2 bases, J lost 1 base, and 5 bases lay in between. The CDR3 DNA reads TGTGCCAGTAGTATATTGTTAACTAATGAAAAACTGTTTTTT. This translates into CASSILLTNEKLFF.

CDR3 sequence: CSVRTSGRGSGEQFF. CDR3 coding DNA: TGCAGCGTTCGGACTAGCGGGAGGGGGAGTGGTGAGCAGTTCTTC. This chain joins TRBV29-1 and TRBJ2-1; the match to TRBD2 covers 15 bases. The CDR3 runs to 15 residues. Germline lookup yields CDR1 SQVTM and CDR2 ANQGSEA. Trimming cost V 5 bases and J 9 bases; bases outside gene matches: 8.

This rearrangement joins TRBV11-3 to TRBJ2-7; D tentatively reads TRBD1 or TRBD2 (5 bases each). CDR1 and CDR2 (germline): SGHNT, YENEEA. The V end lost 6 bases, the J end lost 3 bases, and 12 bases lay between the germline ends. The length of the CDR3 is 13 residues. CDR3 DNA: TGTGCCAGCAGAACAGGACTGGGCTACGAGCAGTACTTC. It yields the protein CASRTGLGYEQYF.

In its sample, this clonotype was seen a few times. The chain recombines TRBV4-2 with TRBJ2-3, with D possibly TRBD2 on 6 matching bases. The CDR3 loop spans 19 amino acids. V was cut by 4 bases and J by 0 bases, with 23 bases left in between. Germline CDR1 reads LGHNA; CDR2 reads YNFKEQ. CDR3 DNA: TGTGCCAGCAGCCTTGGGGGACTTCCCCTCGGGCCTAGCACAGATACGCAGTATTTT. Its translation is CASSLGGLPLGPSTDTQYF.

Here the CDR3 DNA reads TGCAGTGCTAGACTGACTAGCGGGGGGGATGAGCAGTTCTTC. Encoded protein: CSARLTSGGDEQFF. The chain uses TRBV20-1 and TRBJ2-1, with 14 nucleotides matching TRBD2. In germline, CDR1 is DFQATT, CDR2 SNEGSKA (reference sequence). This CDR3 is 14 amino acids long. V shed 2 bases and J 8 bases; nucleotides not matched to a gene: 2.

The chain uses TRBV29-1 and TRBJ2-3; a weak D match, TRBD2 (5 bases). The germline V gene has CDR1 SQVTM and CDR2 ANQGSEA. The CDR3 is made up of 15 amino acids. Trimming left V 4 bases short and J 0 bases short, with 14 bases between. CDR3 sequence reads: CSVVRAGESTDTQYF. CDR3 bases: TGCAGCGTTGTTAGAGCCGGGGAAAGCACAGATACGCAGTATTTT.

The chain combines TRBV19 with TRBJ1-5; possible D gene TRBD1, 6 bases. Trimming removed 5 bases at V and 0 bases at J, with 20 bases between. Germline V CDR1 and CDR2: LNHDA, SQIVND (reference sequence). CDR3 length: 18 amino acids. CDR3 protein: CASSLQGPQLYSNQPQHF. The CDR3 DNA is TGTGCCAGTAGTCTCCAGGGGCCCCAGCTATATAGCAATCAGCCCCAGCATTTT.

V and J are TRBV25-1 and TRBJ2-3; TRBD1 is a possible D gene (6 bases). The CDR3 covers 15 residues. The V gene's germline CDR1 is MGHDK and CDR2 SYGVNS. V was cut by 2 bases and J by 2 bases, with 11 bases left in between. The CDR3 sequence: CASSEADRPTDTQYF. The CDR3 nucleotides read TGTGCCAGCAGTGAAGCGGACAGACCCACAGATACGCAGTATTTT.

This clonotype showed up just a few times. V gene TRBV30 combines with J gene TRBJ2-7; 9 nucleotides agree with TRBD2. Per germline, CDR1 GTSNPN and CDR2 SVGIG (reference sequence). This CDR3 is built from 17 residues. Trimming took 5 bases from V and 2 from J; bases not matched to a gene: 16. In DNA, the CDR3 is TGTGCCTGGTCTGGCCGGTTTACGACTAGCGGACCCTACGAGCAGTACTTC. Protein: CAWSGRFTTSGPYEQYF.

This clonotype was seen a few times. In DNA form, the CDR3 reads TGTGCCAGCAGTACCCGGGACAGCTTATCGGAGACCCAGTACTTC. It translates to CASSTRDSLSETQYF. The V call is TRBV12-3 or TRBV12-4, the J call TRBJ2-5; TRBD1 agrees at 7 bases. V shed 5 bases and J 5 bases; nucleotides not matched to a gene: 11. The CDR3 runs 15 residues.

The chain carries TRBV30 and TRBJ1-3, with D possibly TRBD1 on 5 matching bases. Germline assignment: CDR1 GTSNPN and CDR2 SVGIG (reference sequence). This CDR3 contains 14 residues. Trimming left V 3 bases short and J 2 bases short, with 11 bases between. The DNA of the CDR3 is TGTGCCTGGAGAAGGGGCGCCCCTGGAAACACCATATATTTT. This sequence encodes CAWRRGAPGNTIYF.

This clonotype has more than one count but fewer than ten. The chain has TRBV20-1 and TRBJ1-5; the D is unclear. The CDR3 extends over 14 amino acids. The germline V and J ends were trimmed by 3 bases and 5 bases, with 14 bases remaining between them. CDR1 and CDR2 (germline): DFQATT, SNEGSKA (reference sequence). This CDR3 is CSARRGRRDQPQHF. CDR3 coding DNA: TGCAGTGCTAGGCGGGGTCGGAGGGATCAGCCCCAGCATTTT.

The rearrangement links TRBV4-1 to TRBJ2-2; D may match TRBD1 or TRBD2 (5 bases each). Between the trimmed V and J ends, which lost 3 bases and 0 bases, there was a span of 14 bases. The germline gives CDR1 MGHRA, CDR2 YSYEKL. This CDR3 spans 17 amino acids. CDR3 nucleotides: TGCGCCAGCAGCCACCCCAGGGACGGAGCGAACACCGGGGAGCTGTTTTTT. This encodes CASSHPRDGANTGELFF.

This clonotype turned up a few times. The V gene is TRBV29-1, the J gene TRBJ1-1, with D uncertain. Germline V lookup: CDR1 SQVTM, CDR2 ANQGSEA. The CDR3 loop spans 13 amino acids. V was clipped by 8 bases and J by 5 bases, with 18 bases between them. In DNA form, the CDR3 reads TGCAGCATGTGGACGGCCGTCCGGACTGAAGCTTTCTTT. Encoded protein: CSMWTAVRTEAFF.

This clonotype was found a few times. This chain links TRBV7-2 with TRBJ1-5; the D gene is possibly TRBD1 (6 bases). The germline gives CDR1 SGHTA, CDR2 FQGNSA. V lost 1 base to trimming and J lost 5 bases, with 12 bases between them. The CDR3 contains 15 residues. CDR3 sequence (DNA): TGTGCCAGCAGCTTAGGGGGGCTATGGGATCAGCCCCAGCATTTT. Protein sequence: CASSLGGLWDQPQHF.